The 6 T cell receptor beta chains listed next were all sequenced from one sample in a study of blood T cell repertoires in COVID-19. Using immunoSEQ multiplex PCR, the repertoire was profiled, and TCRdb retains in-frame clones only, with some absent. The sample has about 130,000 clones; about 85% are singletons. Sequencing was performed on peripheral blood. The receptors stem from an elderly man with active or convalescent COVID-19.

The genes are TRBV4-1 and TRBJ1-5; 7 bases match TRBD1. After removal of 5 bases from V and 2 bases from J, the junction contained 3 bases not matched to a gene. The CDR3 has 14 residues. The germline gives CDR1 MGHRA, CDR2 YSYEKL. The chain's CDR3 is CASSGGQGNQPQHF. Here the CDR3 DNA reads TGCGCCAGCAGCGGCGGACAGGGCAATCAGCCCCAGCATTTT.

This clone has just a few counts. The chain combines TRBV10-3 with TRBJ2-7; a possible D gene is TRBD2 (5 bases). Trimming pared 1 base from V and 0 bases from J, leaving 7 bases between. CDR3 length equals 14 residues. Germline loops: CDR1 ENHRY, CDR2 SYGVKD. In DNA form, the CDR3 reads TGTGCCATCAGTGAGTGGACTGGCTCCTACGAGCAGTACTTC. Translating it yields CAISEWTGSYEQYF.

The CDR3 region has the DNA TGTGCCTTTCAAATTCTCCGGGGTGGAAACACCATATATTTT. The encoded protein is CAFQILRGGNTIYF. The chain recombines TRBV7-9 with TRBJ1-3; D gene unclear. The CDR3 is 14 residues long. Trimming cost V 11 bases and J 3 bases, with 17 bases left between them. CDR1 SEHNR and CDR2 FQNEAQ come from the germline V gene (reference sequence). The full variable domain, in which reference TRBV7-9 and TRBJ1-3 provide the parts outside the CDR3, is DTGVSQNPRHKITKRGQNVTFRCDPISEHNRLYWYRQTLGQGPEFLTYFQNEAQLEKSRLLSDRFSAERPKGSFSTLEIQRTEQGDSAMYLCAFQILRGGNTIYFGEGSWLTVV.

This clone was recorded only once. The chain links TRBV6-5 to TRBJ2-5; 7 bases align to TRBD2. After removal of 3 bases from V and 4 bases from J, the junction contained 5 bases not matched to a gene. CDR3 length equals 14 residues. Germline CDR1 reads MNHEY; CDR2 reads SVGAGI. The CDR3 loop reads CASSYGEGRETQYF. Here the CDR3 DNA reads TGTGCCAGCAGTTATGGGGAGGGTCGAGAGACCCAGTACTTC.

This clone appeared a single time. The gene calls are TRBV5-4 and TRBJ2-3; 14 bases fit TRBD2. Per germline, CDR1 SGHNT and CDR2 YYREEE (reference sequence). V was pared by 4 bases and J by 0 bases, with 13 bases of the junction left unmatched. This CDR3 comprises 20 residues. The CDR3 nucleotides are TGTGCCAGCAGCAGAGCGGGACTAGCGGGGGCCACCCCTAGCACAGATACGCAGTATTTT. Amino acid sequence: CASSRAGLAGATPSTDTQYF.

This clone came up a few times. This rearrangement joins TRBV7-3 to TRBJ1-2; 8 nucleotides agree with TRBD1. Trimming took 1 base from V and 7 from J; bases not matched to a gene: 8. This CDR3 is built from 15 residues. The germline CDR1 and CDR2 sequences are SGHTA and FQGTGA. CDR3 bases: TGTGCCAGCAGCTTAAATCCAGGGGGCGTGGGTGGCTACACCTTC. Translating gives CASSLNPGGVGGYTF.